These 11 T cell receptor beta chains came from one sample sequenced in a study of shared clonotypes between healthy human individuals (dated by TCRdb to 2018 to 2021). For the CD8 naive samples, CD45RO-negative cells were positively selected for CCR7, yielding a CD45RA+CCR7+ population from which TemRA cells were excluded. The method behind the library was the immunoSEQ multiplex PCR assay. TCRdb limited this immuneACCESS table to in-frame rearrangements with V and J called. A share of clones is missing; checked studies link under half to unresolved V genes, and the rest is unexplained. The sample table records about 870,000 clones; 80% to 95% of these occur just once. The top ten hold approximately 25% of the sample. Material: naive CD8+ T cells sorted from blood. In the paper's terms, the cell subset or site label means: CD45RA+CCR7+. These receptors came from a man younger than 40 in good health.

The DNA of the CDR3 is TGTGCCAGCTCACCAGGGGGAGGGCCGCACTATGAGCAGTTCTTC. Its translation is CASSPGGGPHYEQFF. This chain connects TRBV18 to TRBJ2-1, with 7 bases matching TRBD2. Germline V lookup: CDR1 KGHSH, CDR2 LQKENI. J gave up 8 bases and V 2 bases, and 9 bases lay outside the gene matches. CDR3 length equals 15 residues.

This clone has more than one count but fewer than ten. CDR3 protein: CASSLRVGEQFF. CDR3 sequence (DNA): TGTGCCAGCAGCCTCAGGGTTGGTGAGCAGTTCTTC. The chain combines TRBV7-3 with TRBJ2-1, with D maybe TRBD1 (5 bases). The V gene lost 5 bases and the J gene lost 9 bases, with 11 bases spanning the gap. Germline V lookup: CDR1 SGHTA, CDR2 FQGTGA. The CDR3 sequence is 12 residues long.

The chain joins TRBV27 to TRBJ2-3, with no clear D. Trimming left V 2 bases short and J 4 bases short, with 13 bases between. CDR3 length equals 15 residues. Looked up from germline, CDR1 is MNHEY and CDR2 is SMNVEV (reference sequence). The CDR3 DNA reads as TGTGCCAGCAGTTTACGGTGGGTAATGGCAGATACGCAGTATTTT. Amino acid sequence: CASSLRWVMADTQYF.

In nucleotides, the CDR3 is TGTGCCAGCAGTGAAGGGTACTTGGGGGCTTTCTTT. This codes for CASSEGYLGAFF. The chain has TRBV25-1 and TRBJ1-1; D is unclear. V was pared by 2 bases and J by 11 bases, with 12 bases between. The CDR3 is 12 amino acids. From germline, CDR1 is MGHDK and CDR2 SYGVNS.

The CDR3 DNA sequence: TGTGCCAGCAGCTCGACAGGGGTAGGATCCTACGAGCAGTACTTC. Protein: CASSSTGVGSYEQYF. The chain recombines TRBV5-4 with TRBJ2-7; 8 bases are a match to TRBD1. With V trimmed by 3 bases and J by 1 base, 6 bases remained unmatched. Germline assignment: CDR1 SGHNT and CDR2 YYREEE (reference sequence). The length of the CDR3 is 15 residues.

Regarding this clone: Other DNA sequences from this sample encode an identical CDR3 as well. The chain employs TRBV27 and TRBJ1-5; D may be TRBD1 (5 bases). V was trimmed by 2 bases and J by 7 bases, leaving 9 bases between them. CDR1 MNHEY and CDR2 SMNVEV come from the germline V gene (reference sequence). CDR3 length: 13 residues. In DNA, the CDR3 is TGTGCCAGCAGTTTAGGGGGGACGCAGCCCCAGCATTTT. This translates into CASSLGGTQPQHF.

With respect to this clone: Other DNA sequences within the sample encode an identical CDR3. The V and J genes are TRBV5-1 and TRBJ2-7; 7 bases are shared with TRBD1. This CDR3 spans 14 amino acids. V dropped 0 bases and J dropped 2; count of bases not matched to a gene: 2. The V gene's germline CDR1 is SGHRS and CDR2 YFSETQ. Here the CDR3 DNA reads TGCGCCAGCAGCTTGGGGACAGGTACCTACGAGCAGTACTTC. Amino acid sequence: CASSLGTGTYEQYF. The full variable domain, rest sourced from reference TRBV5-1 and TRBJ2-7, is KAGVTQTPRYLIKTRGQQVTLSCSPISGHRSVSWYQQTPGQGLQFLFEYFSETQRNKGNFPGRFSGRQFSNSRSEMNVSTLELGDSALYLCASSLGTGTYEQYFGPGTRLTVT.

V is TRBV2 and J is TRBJ2-7; the match to TRBD1 covers 7 bases. Germline CDR1 reads SNHLY; CDR2 reads FYNNEI. The CDR3 is 16 amino acids. J lost 0 bases, V lost 7 bases, and 12 bases had no gene match. The CDR3 nucleotides read TGTGCCAGCAACGAGGAACAGGGGATTCTCTCCTACGAGCAGTACTTC. Translated, it gives CASNEEQGILSYEQYF.

This chain connects TRBV6-5 to TRBJ2-7, with D perhaps matching TRBD1 or TRBD2 (5 bases each). CDR1 MNHEY and CDR2 SVGAGI come from the germline V gene. Deletions cut 2 bases from V and 6 bases from J, with 8 bases between. The CDR3 length is 12 residues. The DNA of the CDR3 is TGTGCCAGCAGTTACGGGGACGGCGAGCAGTACTTC. As protein: CASSYGDGEQYF.

The chain carries TRBV15 and TRBJ2-5; D remains ambiguous. CDR1 is LNHNV and CDR2 is YYDKDF in the germline V gene (reference sequence). This CDR3 is 13 amino acids long. V lost 5 bases and J lost 5, with 12 bases in between. The CDR3: CATSGRALETQYF. The CDR3 nucleotides read TGTGCCACCAGCGGCCGAGCTCTGGAGACCCAGTACTTC.

J is TRBJ2-1 and V is TRBV27, with 14 nucleotides matching TRBD2. With 4 bases clipped from V and 6 bases from J, the junction kept 2 bases outside the gene matches. CDR1 MNHEY and CDR2 SMNVEV come from the germline V gene (reference sequence). CDR3 length: 15 residues. The CDR3 DNA reads TGTGCCAGCAGTTGGACTAGCGGGAGGCTCAATGAGCAGTTCTTC. Translated: CASSWTSGRLNEQFF.